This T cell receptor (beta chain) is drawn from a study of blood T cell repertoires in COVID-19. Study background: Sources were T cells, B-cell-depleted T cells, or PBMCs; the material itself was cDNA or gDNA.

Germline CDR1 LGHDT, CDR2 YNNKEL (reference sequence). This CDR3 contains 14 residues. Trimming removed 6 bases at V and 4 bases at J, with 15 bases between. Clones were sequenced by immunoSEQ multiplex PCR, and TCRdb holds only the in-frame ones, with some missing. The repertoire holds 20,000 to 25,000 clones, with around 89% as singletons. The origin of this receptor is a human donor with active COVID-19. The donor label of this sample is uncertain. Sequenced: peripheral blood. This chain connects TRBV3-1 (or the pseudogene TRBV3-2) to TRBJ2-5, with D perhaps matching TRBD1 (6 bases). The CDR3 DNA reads TGTGCCAGCAGGGACAGCCAGGGACGAGAGACCCAGTACTTC. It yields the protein CASRDSQGRETQYF.